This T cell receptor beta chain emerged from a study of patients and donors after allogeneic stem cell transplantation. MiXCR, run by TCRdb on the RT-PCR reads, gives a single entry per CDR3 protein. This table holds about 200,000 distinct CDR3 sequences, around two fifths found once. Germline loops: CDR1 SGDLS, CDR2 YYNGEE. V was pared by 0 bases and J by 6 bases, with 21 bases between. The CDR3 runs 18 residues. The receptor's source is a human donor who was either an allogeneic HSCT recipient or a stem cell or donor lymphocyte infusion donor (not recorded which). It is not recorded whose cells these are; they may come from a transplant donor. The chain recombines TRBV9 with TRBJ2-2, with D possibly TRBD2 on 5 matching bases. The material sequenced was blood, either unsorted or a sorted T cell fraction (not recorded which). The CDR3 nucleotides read TGTGCCAGCAGCGTAGCCGGTGTAGCCGACAAGAGGGCCGGGGAGCTGTTTTTT. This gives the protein CASSVAGVADKRAGELFF.